This TCR beta chain originates from a study of Ad26.COV2.S vaccination and SARS-CoV-2 variants. Study in general: Among those in the COV1001 Ad26.COV2.S trial arm was the donor. Recipients of Ad26.COV2.S got it intramuscularly, once or twice 56 days apart. General study points: Vaccine recipients had higher spike-specific TCR breadth than placebo recipients.

As for treatment: around 19 received Ad26.COV2.S at low or high dose, single or two shots; a few received placebo; per-sample allocation not given. The investigators took samples on day 63 after the first vaccine or placebo injection. The CDR3 has 15 residues. Germline V gene data show CDR1 as KGHDR and CDR2 as SFDVKD. J lost 2 bases, V lost 7 bases, and 6 bases had no gene match. TCRdb keeps only in-frame clones here, not all; method: immunoSEQ multiplex PCR. The top ten clones hold approximately 1.9% of a sample with 360,000 or so clones, about nine tenths of them seen once. This clone was recorded a few times. No antigen is known for it.

This chain links TRBV24-1 with TRBJ2-1; 8 positions match TRBD2. This clonotype was sampled from a person aged 18-65 years who received the Ad26.COV2.S COVID-19 vaccine or a placebo. The material sequenced was peripheral blood, taken in a trial of Ad26.COV2.S vaccine versus placebo. This chain's CDR3 is CATRNSGSTYNEQFF. The CDR3 DNA is TGTGCCACCAGAAACAGCGGGAGTACCTACAATGAGCAGTTCTTC.